One and the same sample provided the 31 T cell receptor beta chains below, sequenced in a study of Graves' ophthalmopathy and Graves' hyperthyroidism. RNA transcripts yielded amplified TCR beta CDR3 regions. RT-PCR in the first round used HTBI primers; a second-round multiplex PCR followed. TCRdb re-derived calls from the multiplex PCR reads in MiXCR, one entry per CDR3 protein. The sample has about 740,000 distinct CDR3 sequences; 40% are singletons. The sample taken for sequencing was peripheral blood. Receptors originate from an adult man with Graves' ophthalmopathy.

This clonotype was observed a few times. This chain connects TRBV19 to TRBJ2-7; 7 bases are a match to TRBD1. J was trimmed by 5 bases and V by 3 bases; bases with no gene match: 16. This CDR3 contains 17 residues. The germline V gene encodes CDR1 LNHDA and CDR2 SQIVND (reference sequence). CDR3 amino acids: CASSMVPGQPGSNEQYF. The CDR3, as DNA: TGTGCCAGTAGTATGGTCCCGGGACAGCCGGGGTCCAACGAGCAGTACTTC.

The CDR3 reads CASTSRGDWRTDTQYF. CDR3 DNA: TGTGCCAGTACCTCGCGGGGGGATTGGCGCACAGATACGCAGTATTTT. V and J are TRBV19 and TRBJ2-3; 8 bases are shared with TRBD2. This CDR3 has 16 amino acids. The V gene's germline CDR1 is LNHDA and CDR2 SQIVND (reference sequence). Unmatched junction bases numbered 10, after V lost 7 bases and J lost 1 base.

This clonotype appeared a few times. The rearrangement joins TRBV20-1 to TRBJ1-5; TRBD1 matches 7 bases. Unmatched junction bases numbered 4, after V lost 0 bases and J lost 2 bases. Germline CDR1 DFQATT, CDR2 SNEGSKA (reference sequence). This CDR3 is built from 15 residues. The CDR3 loop is CSARDLDRGNQPQHF. The CDR3 DNA follows: TGCAGTGCTAGAGATCTTGACAGGGGCAATCAGCCCCAGCATTTT.

This clonotype was counted a single time. The gene calls are TRBV25-1 and TRBJ2-2; TRBD2 is a possible D gene (6 bases). The V and J ends lost 5 bases and 5 bases respectively, with 21 bases between them. The germline V gene encodes CDR1 MGHDK and CDR2 SYGVNS. The CDR3 sequence is 17 residues long. The DNA of the CDR3 is TGTGCCAGCAGTTTGACCCACTGGGGGGAATTTACCGGGGAGCTGTTTTTT. Encoded protein: CASSLTHWGEFTGELFF. Supplemented by reference TRBV25-1 and TRBJ2-2, the full variable domain reads EADIYQTPRYLVIGTGKKITLECSQTMGHDKMYWYQQDPGMELHLIHYSYGVNSTEKGDLSSESTVSRIRTEHFPLTLESARPSHTSQYLCASSLTHWGEFTGELFFGEGSRLTVL.

This chain connects TRBV20-1 to TRBJ1-1; 8 bases align to TRBD1. Trimming took 6 bases from V and 4 from J; bases not matched to a gene: 10. In germline, CDR1 is DFQATT, CDR2 SNEGSKA (reference sequence). The CDR3 extends over 14 amino acids. CDR3 in DNA: TGCAGTGCGTTACAGGGGGGAGGTATCACTGAAGCTTTCTTT. Encoded protein: CSALQGGGITEAFF.

The chain combines TRBV25-1 with TRBJ1-6, with a weak D call TRBD1 (5 bases). V was shortened by 9 bases and J by 10 bases, with 16 bases between the two germline ends. The CDR3 consists of 13 residues. CDR1 is MGHDK, CDR2 SYGVNS, per germline. The CDR3 DNA reads as TGTGCCAGTTTCAGGGTCGGAACATCACCCCTCCACTTT. This codes for CASFRVGTSPLHF.

The CDR3 nucleotides read TGTGCCCCGGACAGGGCCTATGGCTACACCTTC. It translates to CAPDRAYGYTF. The chain uses TRBV25-1 and TRBJ1-2, with 8 bases that match TRBD1. There are 11 residues in the CDR3. Germline-derived CDR1 and CDR2 are MGHDK and SYGVNS. Losses at the gene ends were 11 bases for V and 4 bases for J; bases not matched to a gene: 3.

This clonotype occurred many times. The chain couples TRBV24-1 to TRBJ1-5; 7 nucleotides align to TRBD1. V lost 11 bases and J lost 3; bases outside the gene matches: 6. There are 13 residues in the CDR3. The germline gives CDR1 KGHDR, CDR2 SFDVKD. In nucleotides, the CDR3 is TGTGCCAGCAGACAGGGTCCCAATCAGCCCCAGCATTTT. Amino acids: CASRQGPNQPQHF.

This clonotype was recorded at least ten times. This chain links TRBV29-1 with TRBJ1-3, with D tentatively TRBD1 (5 bases). The germline V and J ends were trimmed by 4 bases and 0 bases, with 7 bases remaining between them. This CDR3 comprises 13 residues. Germline V lookup: CDR1 SQVTM, CDR2 ANQGSEA. As DNA, the CDR3 is TGCAGCGTTGGACAGACCTCTGGAAACACCATATATTTT. Amino acid sequence: CSVGQTSGNTIYF. The variable domain in full, with the rest retrieved from reference TRBV29-1 and TRBJ1-3, is SAVISQKPSRDICQRGTSLTIQCQVDSQVTMMFWYRQQPGQSLTLIATANQGSEATYESGFVIDKFPISRPNLTFSTLTVSNMSPEDSSIYLCSVGQTSGNTIYFGEGSWLTVV.

The chain joins TRBV9 to TRBJ1-2; 8 positions agree with TRBD1. The V segment lost 3 bases and the J segment 4 bases; nucleotides outside the gene matches: 20. This CDR3 has 19 residues. Germline V gene data show CDR1 as SGDLS and CDR2 as YYNGEE. The CDR3 region has the DNA TGTGCCAGCAGCGGAAGACAGGGGACCACCGGGGGATTCACCTATGGCTACACCTTC. This codes for CASSGRQGTTGGFTYGYTF.

The V call is TRBV5-6, the J call TRBJ1-1, with D unclear. Trimming removed 7 bases at V and 5 bases at J, with 9 bases between. Looked up from germline, CDR1 is SGHDT and CDR2 is YYEEEE. There are 11 residues in the CDR3. The CDR3 DNA is TGTGCCAGCTTAGGGAGGACTGAAGCTTTCTTT. As protein: CASLGRTEAFF.

About this clonotype: The junction does not match germline at one end; this may be a read error. The chain carries TRBV10-1 and TRBJ1-1; 7 nucleotides agree with TRBD1. Germline assignment: CDR1 WNHNN and CDR2 SYGVQD (reference sequence). The CDR3 totals 15 residues. Written as DNA, the CDR3 is TGTGCCAGCTCACCACTCGACAGGGTGAGCACTGAAGCTTTCTTT. This translates into CASSPLDRVSTEAFF.

Only one count was recorded for this clonotype. This rearrangement joins TRBV25-1 to TRBJ2-7; TRBD2 matches at 8 bases. Germline trimming cut 6 bases from V and 4 bases from J; bases unmatched to any gene: 5. CDR1 and CDR2 from the germline V gene are MGHDK and SYGVNS. CDR3 length: 13 amino acids. CDR3: CASRRAGVYEQYF. DNA of the CDR3: TGTGCCAGCAGAAGAGCGGGAGTATACGAGCAGTACTTC.

This clonotype came up a few times. The CDR3 reads CSARGTGLGQPQHF. Written as DNA, the CDR3 is TGCAGTGCTAGGGGGACAGGGCTGGGTCAGCCCCAGCATTTT. The genes are TRBV20-1 and TRBJ1-5, with 9 bases fitting TRBD1. Germline V gene data show CDR1 as DFQATT and CDR2 as SNEGSKA (reference sequence). The V gene end was trimmed by 3 bases and the J gene end by 6 bases; junction bases not matched to a gene: 6. The CDR3 totals 14 residues.

This sequence joins TRBV9 and TRBJ2-3, with 7 bases that match TRBD1. This CDR3 is 14 amino acids long. From germline, CDR1 is SGDLS and CDR2 YYNGEE. Trimming at V came to 3 bases and at J to 2 bases, leaving 3 bases not matched to a gene. The CDR3 nucleotides read TGTGCCAGCAGCGCTGACAGGGTCACAGATACGCAGTATTTT. This gives the protein CASSADRVTDTQYF.

There are many counts of this clonotype. The V and J genes are TRBV2 and TRBJ1-5; unclear D gene. The CDR3 loop spans 13 amino acids. Trimming removed 4 bases from V and 4 bases from J, with 8 bases in between. Germline CDR1 reads SNHLY; CDR2 reads FYNNEI. The CDR3 nucleotides are TGTGCCAGCAGTGTTGAAAGAAATCAGCCCCAGCATTTT. This sequence encodes CASSVERNQPQHF. Combining the CDR3 with reference TRBV2 and TRBJ1-5 gives the whole variable domain EPEVTQTPSHQVTQMGQEVILRCVPISNHLYFYWYRQILGQKVEFLVSFYNNEISEKSEIFDDQFSVERPDGSNFTLKIRSTKLEDSAMYFCASSVERNQPQHFGDGTRLSIL.

The rearrangement links TRBV25-1 to TRBJ2-7, with a possible D match to TRBD2 (6 bases). This CDR3 has 13 residues. Per the germline V gene, CDR1 is MGHDK and CDR2 is SYGVNS. V was cut by 2 bases and J by 7 bases, with 12 bases left in between. The CDR3, as DNA: TGTGCCAGCAGTGAAGCGGGATGGAATGAGCAGTACTTC. Translation gives CASSEAGWNEQYF.

Only a few counts were recorded for this clonotype. The V and J genes are TRBV6-4 and TRBJ1-5; no clear D. V was pared by 2 bases and J by 3 bases, with 11 bases between. Germline V gene sequence: CDR1 MRHNA, CDR2 SNTAGT. The CDR3 covers 15 residues. CDR3 DNA sequence: TGTGCCAGCAGTGACAAATTAAATATCAATCAGCCCCAGCATTTT. Its protein is CASSDKLNINQPQHF.

The chain has TRBV29-1 and TRBJ2-7, with D possibly being TRBD1 (6 bases). V was pared by 4 bases and J by 7 bases, with 17 bases between. Germline assignment: CDR1 SQVTM and CDR2 ANQGSEA. The CDR3 runs to 13 residues. CDR3 nucleotide sequence: TGCAGCGTTGGGCAGGGGCGCGGAAGTGAGCAGTACTTC. It translates to CSVGQGRGSEQYF.

The chain employs TRBV20-1 and TRBJ1-5; 9 bases agree with TRBD1. CDR3 length: 13 amino acids. Germline CDR1 is DFQATT and CDR2 is SNEGSKA (reference sequence). J gave up 7 bases and V 8 bases, and 9 bases lay outside the gene matches. The CDR3 spells CSYSGDRAQPQHF. CDR3 coding DNA: TGCAGTTACTCGGGGGACAGGGCACAGCCCCAGCATTTT.

This chain links TRBV7-8 with TRBJ2-3, with D possibly matching TRBD1 (6 bases). The CDR3 extends over 14 amino acids. The germline CDR1 and CDR2 sequences are SGHVS and FQNEAQ. Trimming removed 5 bases at V and 0 bases at J, with 9 bases between. The CDR3 DNA reads TGTGCCAGCAGCCGCGGACAGAGCACAGATACGCAGTATTTT. Translated, it gives CASSRGQSTDTQYF. Full variable domain (remainder filled in from reference TRBV7-8 and TRBJ2-3): GAGVSQSPRYKVAKRGQDVALRCDPISGHVSLFWYQQALGQGPEFLTYFQNEAQLDKSGLPSDRFFAERPEGSVSTLKIQRTQQEDSAVYLCASSRGQSTDTQYFGPGTRLTVL.

This clonotype was observed at least ten times. The J gene is TRBJ1-2, the V gene TRBV6-6; maybe TRBD1 (5 bases). The V and J ends lost 8 bases and 8 bases respectively, with 21 bases between them. Germline V gene data show CDR1 as MNHNY and CDR2 as SVGAGI (reference sequence). There are 14 residues in the CDR3. DNA of the CDR3: TGTGCCAGCTCCACTCGCCAGGGCGTGTGGGGCTACACCTTC. Encoded protein: CASSTRQGVWGYTF.

This clonotype showed up many times. The genes are TRBV7-9 and TRBJ1-4; unclear D gene. This CDR3 contains 12 residues. The germline CDR1 and CDR2 sequences are SEHNR and FQNEAQ (reference sequence). Trimming removed 3 bases at V and 3 bases at J, with 2 bases between. The DNA for the CDR3 is TGTGCCAGCAGCTTTGCTAATGAAAAACTGTTTTTT. It yields the protein CASSFANEKLFF.

For this clonotype: One end of the junction varies from germline; a read error may be responsible. CDR3: CASSRAGGHYGYTF. Written as DNA, the CDR3 is TGCGCCAGCTCGAGAGCAGGGGGCCACTATGGCTACACCTTC. This rearrangement joins TRBV9 to TRBJ1-2, with 8 bases lining up with TRBD1. The CDR3 is 14 residues long. Germline CDR1 and CDR2: SGDLS and YYNGEE.

The V call is TRBV12-3 or TRBV12-4, the J call TRBJ1-6; D perhaps matches TRBD1 (6 bases). Trimming took 7 bases from V and 4 from J, leaving 17 bases between them. The CDR3 runs 16 residues. The CDR3 nucleotides read TGTGCCAGCAACTCTAGGACAGCCGAATATAATTCACCCCTCCACTTT. This codes for CASNSRTAEYNSPLHF.

The chain is built from TRBV20-1 and TRBJ1-2, with a possible D match to TRBD1 (6 bases). The CDR3 extends over 13 amino acids. In germline, CDR1 is DFQATT, CDR2 SNEGSKA (reference sequence). Trimming cost V 3 bases and J 4 bases, with 12 bases left between them. CDR3 in amino acids: CSASPGQIYGYTF. For the CDR3, the DNA is TGCAGTGCTAGCCCCGGACAGATCTATGGCTACACCTTC.

The chain is built from TRBV25-1 and TRBJ1-1; 8 bases match TRBD1. Losses at the gene ends were 6 bases for V and 7 bases for J; bases not matched to a gene: 7. The CDR3 is made up of 13 amino acids. CDR1 is MGHDK and CDR2 is SYGVNS in the germline V gene. CDR3 in amino acids: CASRSGTGIEAFF. DNA for the CDR3: TGTGCCAGCAGATCCGGGACAGGCATTGAAGCTTTCTTT.

Regarding this clonotype: With a much larger clone just one base away, this may be a read error. The CDR3 nucleotides read TGTGCCAGCAGCGGGTCAGGGGGGCAGTGGACTGAAGCTCTCTTT. Translated, it gives CASSGSGGQWTEALF. The gene calls are TRBV7-9 and TRBJ1-1; 7 bases match TRBD1. Germline CDR1 reads SEHNR; CDR2 reads FQNEAQ (reference sequence). The CDR3 runs to 15 residues.

In this sample, this clonotype turned up many times. The chain couples TRBV2 to TRBJ1-4; D remains unclear. The V end was cut by 9 bases, the J end by 6 bases, with 5 bases between. The CDR3 length is 10 residues. From germline, CDR1 is SNHLY and CDR2 FYNNEI. The CDR3 sequence: CASHDEKLFF. The CDR3 region has the DNA TGTGCCAGTCACGATGAAAAACTGTTTTTT. Together with reference TRBV2 and TRBJ1-4, the CDR3 gives the full variable domain: EPEVTQTPSHQVTQMGQEVILRCVPISNHLYFYWYRQILGQKVEFLVSFYNNEISEKSEIFDDQFSVERPDGSNFTLKIRSTKLEDSAMYFCASHDEKLFFGSGTQLSVL.

CDR3 in amino acids: CASIRGAQQYF. The CDR3 DNA sequence: TGTGCCAGCATTCGAGGGGCGCAGCAGTACTTC. The chain links TRBV6-5 to TRBJ2-7; either TRBD1 or TRBD2 may fit D (5 bases each). The V and J ends lost 7 bases and 8 bases respectively, with 12 bases between them. CDR1 and CDR2 from the germline V gene are MNHEY and SVGAGI. The CDR3 consists of 11 residues.

This clonotype was seen many times. This chain links TRBV7-9 with TRBJ2-5; no firm D call. Trimming stripped 8 bases from V and 1 base from J, with 8 bases between. This CDR3 has 12 residues. Per germline, CDR1 SEHNR and CDR2 FQNEAQ (reference sequence). The CDR3 protein is CASGQIQETQYF. The CDR3 nucleotides are TGTGCCAGCGGTCAGATCCAAGAGACCCAGTACTTC. The full variable domain, rest sourced from reference TRBV7-9 and TRBJ2-5, is DTGVSQNPRHKITKRGQNVTFRCDPISEHNRLYWYRQTLGQGPEFLTYFQNEAQLEKSRLLSDRFSAERPKGSFSTLEIQRTEQGDSAMYLCASGQIQETQYFGPGTRLLVL.